The 13 T cell receptor beta chains below come from one sample, sequenced in a study of immune heterogeneity within non-small cell lung tumors. The TCR beta CDR3 region underwent multiplex PCR amplification with 32 V and 13 J primers. TCRdb re-analysed the multiplex PCR reads in MiXCR, keeping a single row per CDR3 protein. The sample yields around 2,400 distinct CDR3 sequences, 40% to 60% seen once. Bulk tumor genomic DNA (approximately 570 ng per sample) served as template. Surgical sampling yielded several biopsies per primary tumor (spaced far apart). The study cohort was described as untreated, and its members had newly diagnosed non-small cell lung cancer. They went on to have curative surgery. The source material was lung tumor tissue. All receptors derive from a man aged 50-59 years with non-small cell lung cancer.

V is TRBV7-3 and J is TRBJ1-3, with unresolved D. Germline CDR1 is SGHTA and CDR2 is FQGTGA. V lost 5 bases and J lost 0, with 11 bases in between. The CDR3 extends over 15 amino acids. The CDR3 loop is CASSPTPVSGNTIYF. CDR3 sequence (DNA): TGTGCCAGCAGCCCCACCCCAGTCTCTGGAAACACCATATATTTT.

This clonotype occurred a few times. The chain couples TRBV9 to TRBJ2-2; weak D call: TRBD1 (5 bases). CDR3 length: 13 amino acids. Trimming removed 7 bases from V and 2 bases from J, with 9 bases in between. CDR1 SGDLS and CDR2 YYNGEE come from the germline V gene. CDR3: CASGDSNTGELFF. CDR3 coding DNA: TGTGCCAGCGGAGACAGCAACACCGGGGAGCTGTTTTTT.

Turning to this clonotype: Possible read error: a much larger clone is one base away. The chain uses TRBV14 and TRBJ1-6; D call uncertain. Germline V gene lookup returns CDR1 SGHDN and CDR2 FVKESK. The V gene lost 2 bases and the J gene lost 4 bases, with 6 bases spanning the gap. This CDR3 contains 14 residues. This CDR3 reads CASSQQVYNSPLHF. DNA of the CDR3: TGTGCCAGCAGCCAACAGGTTTATAATTCACCCCTCCACTTT.

This clonotype showed up just once. The chain carries TRBV16 and TRBJ1-3; no clear D. The CDR3 spans 15 residues. Trimming removed 4 bases at V and 2 bases at J, with 12 bases between. Germline V gives CDR1 KGHSY, CDR2 FQNENV. CDR3 in DNA: TGTGCCAGCAGCCTAGGCAACCCGACTGGAAACACCATATATTTT. Translating it yields CASSLGNPTGNTIYF.

This chain uses TRBV2 with TRBJ2-7; a possible D gene is TRBD2 (6 bases). The V end was cut by 6 bases, the J end by 5 bases, with 8 bases between. Looked up from germline, CDR1 is SNHLY and CDR2 is FYNNEI. CDR3 size: 11 residues. The CDR3 nucleotides read TGTGCCAGCAGGGGCGGGGACGAGCAGTACTTC. It is translated as CASRGGDEQYF.

This chain links TRBV20-1 with TRBJ2-2, with a weak D call TRBD1 (6 bases). Germline CDR1 is DFQATT and CDR2 is SNEGSKA (reference sequence). V gave up 6 bases and J gave up 4 bases, with 9 bases separating them. This CDR3 comprises 12 residues. This chain's CDR3 is CSARDITGELFF. CDR3 coding DNA: TGCAGTGCCCGGGACATCACCGGGGAGCTGTTTTTT.

This clonotype was seen more than once but under ten times. This chain links TRBV27 with TRBJ1-5; the D gene is possibly TRBD1 (6 bases). Germline assignment: CDR1 MNHEY and CDR2 SMNVEV (reference sequence). The CDR3 runs to 15 residues. Trimming removed 10 bases from V and 5 bases from J, with 21 bases in between. The CDR3 DNA sequence: TGTGCCACAAAAATAGGGGGGAGAGAGTATCAGCCCCAGCATTTT. Protein: CATKIGGREYQPQHF.

The V gene is TRBV12-3 or TRBV12-4, the J gene TRBJ1-2; 8 bases agree with TRBD1. The CDR3 extends over 16 amino acids. The J segment lost 3 bases and the V segment lost 0 bases, leaving 6 bases of the junction unmatched. CDR3 coding DNA: TGTGCCAGCAGTTTAGCGCTTTCAGGGGGCGACTATGGCTACACCTTC. Protein product: CASSLALSGGDYGYTF.

The chain couples TRBV7-6 to TRBJ1-1, with D tentatively TRBD1 (5 bases). Trimming left V 1 base short and J 1 base short, with 10 bases between. CDR1 is SGHVS, CDR2 FNYEAQ, per germline. The CDR3 covers 15 residues. The CDR3 loop is CASSLEGTANTEAFF. The CDR3 bases are TGTGCCAGCAGCTTAGAGGGGACGGCGAACACTGAAGCTTTCTTT.

This chain uses TRBV6-2 or TRBV6-3 with TRBJ2-7, with no clear D. Germline V gene sequence: CDR1 MNHEY, CDR2 SVGEGT. This CDR3 is 15 amino acids long. The V end was cut by 0 bases, the J end by 2 bases, with 11 bases between. CDR3 in DNA: TGTGCCAGCAGTTACTCTAGTCCCAGGACCTACGAGCAGTACTTC. This gives the protein CASSYSSPRTYEQYF.

This clonotype is judged medium-sized (0.01 to 0.1%). V usage is TRBV5-1 and J usage is TRBJ2-1; TRBD2 matches 8 bases. Germline trimming cut 0 bases from V and 7 bases from J; bases unmatched to any gene: 6. Looked up from germline, CDR1 is SGHRS and CDR2 is YFSETQ. This CDR3 is 15 amino acids long. CDR3 nucleotide sequence: TGCGCCAGCAGCTTGGCGGGACTAGGTAGGAATGAGCAGTTCTTC. Its protein product is CASSLAGLGRNEQFF.

The chain carries TRBV19 and TRBJ1-5; TRBD1 matches 9 bases. The V gene end was trimmed by 0 bases and the J gene end by 0 bases; junction bases not matched to a gene: 15. The CDR3 sequence is 21 residues long. The V gene's germline CDR1 is LNHDA and CDR2 SQIVND (reference sequence). CDR3: CASSIDTSGTGLSYSNQPQHF. The DNA for the CDR3 is TGTGCCAGTAGTATAGATACGTCAGGGACAGGGCTCTCATATAGCAATCAGCCCCAGCATTTT.

By share, this clonotype counts as medium-sized. This chain joins TRBV30 and TRBJ2-6; the D call may be TRBD1 or TRBD2 (6 bases each). V lost 2 bases to trimming and J lost 1 base, with 12 bases between them. The CDR3 loop spans 16 amino acids. Germline CDR1 reads GTSNPN; CDR2 reads SVGIG (reference sequence). CDR3 amino acids: CAWSRTGASGANVLTF. The DNA of the CDR3 is TGTGCCTGGAGTCGCACGGGGGCTTCTGGGGCCAACGTCCTGACTTTC.